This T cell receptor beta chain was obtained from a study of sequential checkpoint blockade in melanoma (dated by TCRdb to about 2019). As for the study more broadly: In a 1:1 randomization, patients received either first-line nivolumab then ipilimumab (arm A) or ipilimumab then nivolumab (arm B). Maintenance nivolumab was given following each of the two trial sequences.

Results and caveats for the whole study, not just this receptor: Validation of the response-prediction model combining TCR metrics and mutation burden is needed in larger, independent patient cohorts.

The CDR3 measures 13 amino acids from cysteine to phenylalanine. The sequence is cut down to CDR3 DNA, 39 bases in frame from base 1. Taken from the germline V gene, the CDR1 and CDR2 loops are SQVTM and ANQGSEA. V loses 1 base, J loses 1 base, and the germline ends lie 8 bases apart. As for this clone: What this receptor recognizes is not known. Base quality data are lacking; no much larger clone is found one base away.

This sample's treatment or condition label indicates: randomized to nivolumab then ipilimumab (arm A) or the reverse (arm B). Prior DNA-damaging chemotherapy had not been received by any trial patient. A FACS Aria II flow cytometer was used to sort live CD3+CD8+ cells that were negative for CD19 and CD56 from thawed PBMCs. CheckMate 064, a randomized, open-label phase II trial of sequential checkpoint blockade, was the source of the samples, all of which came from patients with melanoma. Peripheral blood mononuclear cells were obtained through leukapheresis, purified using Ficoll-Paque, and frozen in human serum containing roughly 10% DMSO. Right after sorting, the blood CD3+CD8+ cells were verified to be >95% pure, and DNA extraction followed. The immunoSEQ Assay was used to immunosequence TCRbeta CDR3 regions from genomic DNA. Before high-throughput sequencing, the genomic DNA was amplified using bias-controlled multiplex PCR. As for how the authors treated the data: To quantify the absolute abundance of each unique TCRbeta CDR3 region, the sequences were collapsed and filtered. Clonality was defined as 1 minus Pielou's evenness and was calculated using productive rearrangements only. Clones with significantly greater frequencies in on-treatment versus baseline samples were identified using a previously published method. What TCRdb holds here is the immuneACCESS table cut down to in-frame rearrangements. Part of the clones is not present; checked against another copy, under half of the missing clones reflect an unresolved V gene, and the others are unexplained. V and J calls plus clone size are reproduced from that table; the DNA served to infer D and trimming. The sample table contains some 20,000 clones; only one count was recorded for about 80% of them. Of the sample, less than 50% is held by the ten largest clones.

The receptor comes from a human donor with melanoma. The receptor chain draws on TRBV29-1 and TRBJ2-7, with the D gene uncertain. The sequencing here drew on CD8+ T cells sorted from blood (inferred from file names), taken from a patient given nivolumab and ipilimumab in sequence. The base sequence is TGCAGCGTTGAAGCCGGGTTGTCCTACGAGCAGTACTTC. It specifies CSVEAGLSYEQYF.